A selection of T cell receptor beta chains follows, all from one sample in a study of T cells after yellow fever vaccination. TCRdb called the 5' RACE reads again in MiXCR, with one record for every CDR3 protein. The table has hundreds of thousands of distinct CDR3 sequences, approximately 3.8% seen once; the top ten hold around 22%. The sequences come from PBMCs, collected on the day of the yellow fever booster vaccination. The receptors stem from a man aged 18 to 30 who received the YFV17D yellow fever vaccine. Each CDR3 is given with its conserved first and last residue. Each record gives: clone size, D gene, J gene, V gene, CDR3 protein, CDR3 DNA. D genes are given only for firm matches. Clone sizes are given selectively: once, few, many, or a class where the clone is expanded.

few | NA | TRBJ2-3 | TRBV28 | CASSGGALDTQYF | TGTGCCAGCAGTGGAGGGGCTTTGGATACGCAGTATTTT
many | TRBD1 | TRBJ2-5 | TRBV12-3/TRBV12-4 | CASTRQGRETQYF | TGTGCCAGCACTCGACAGGGGAGGGAGACCCAGTACTTC
few | TRBD1 | TRBJ2-5 | TRBV5-4 | CASSTAGGMGETQYF | TGTGCCAGCAGCACCGCAGGGGGAATGGGTGAGACCCAGTACTTC
many | TRBD2 | TRBJ2-5 | TRBV5-5 | CASSLETSGETQYF | TGTGCCAGCAGCCTCGAGACTAGCGGAGAGACCCAGTACTTC
few | TRBD2 | TRBJ2-1 | TRBV29-1 | CSVERQGGNNEQFF | TGCAGCGTTGAGAGGCAGGGAGGGAACAATGAGCAGTTCTTC
many | TRBD1 | TRBJ2-7 | TRBV7-9 | CASSLGGQGDYEQYF | TGTGCCAGCAGCTTAGGAGGACAGGGAGACTACGAGCAGTACTTC
few | NA | TRBJ2-4 | TRBV7-9 | CASSRDPQAKNIQYF | TGTGCCAGCAGTCGTGATCCTCAGGCCAAAAACATTCAGTACTTC
few | NA | TRBJ1-1 | TRBV4-3 | CASSPLDRTNTEAFF | TGCGCCAGCAGCCCACTGGACAGAACTAACACTGAAGCTTTCTTT
NA | TRBD2 | TRBJ2-1 | TRBV11-2 | CASSRRTSGGGNEQFF | TGTGCCAGCAGCCGTCGGACTAGCGGGGGGGGCAATGAGCAGTTCTTC
NA | NA | TRBJ2-1 | TRBV4-1 | CASSPPGRPYNEQFF | TGCGCCAGCAGCCCCCCGGGAAGGCCTTACAATGAGCAGTTCTTC
NA | TRBD1 | TRBJ2-7 | TRBV12-3/TRBV12-4 | CASSPRGYEQYF | TGTGCCAGCAGCCCCAGGGGGTACGAGCAGTACTTC
NA | NA | TRBJ1-1 | TRBV4-3 | CASSPSRASNTEAFF | TGCGCCAGCAGCCCAAGCCGGGCCTCGAACACTGAAGCTTTCTTT
many | NA | TRBJ2-2 | TRBV12-3/TRBV12-4 | CASRGLSTGELFF | TGTGCCAGCAGAGGACTTTCCACCGGGGAGCTGTTTTTT
many | NA | TRBJ1-1 | TRBV7-2 | CASSLAGAGAGDTEAFF | TGTGCCAGCAGCTTAGCGGGGGCAGGGGCCGGGGACACTGAAGCTTTCTTT
many | TRBD1 | TRBJ2-4 | TRBV4-3 | CASSPKDRVVNIQYF | TGCGCCAGCAGCCCTAAGGACAGGGTAGTAAACATTCAGTACTTC
many | TRBD1 | TRBJ2-5 | TRBV20-1 | CSAGQGARETQYF | TGCAGTGCTGGACAGGGGGCTAGGGAGACCCAGTACTTC
few | NA | TRBJ1-2 | TRBV28 | CASTPSGRGGYTF | TGTGCCAGCACTCCCTCCGGGCGCGGGGGCTACACCTTC
many | NA | TRBJ2-5 | TRBV7-3 | CASSFNHQETQYF | TGTGCCAGCAGCTTTAATCACCAAGAGACCCAGTACTTC
many | NA | TRBJ2-5 | TRBV30 | CAWSSGSGETQYF | TGTGCCTGGAGTTCCGGGAGCGGAGAGACCCAGTACTTC
NA | TRBD1 | TRBJ1-2 | TRBV4-3 | CASSQDPQGADGYTF | TGCGCCAGCAGCCAAGATCCCCAGGGGGCCGATGGCTACACCTTC
many | TRBD1 | TRBJ1-2 | TRBV20-1 | CSARDRGFYGYTF | TGCAGTGCTAGGGACAGGGGGTTTTATGGCTACACCTTC
many | NA | TRBJ1-2 | TRBV6-5 | CASSYLAGDGYTF | TGTGCCAGCAGTTACTTGGCAGGGGACGGCTACACCTTC
NA | TRBD2 | TRBJ2-7 | TRBV9 | CASSNRLAGEYEQYF | TGTGCCAGCAGCAATAGACTAGCGGGGGAATACGAGCAGTACTTC
NA | NA | TRBJ2-3 | TRBV7-9 | CASSFSGRGTDTQYF | TGTGCCAGCAGCTTTTCGGGACGCGGCACAGATACGCAGTATTTT
NA | TRBD1 | TRBJ2-3 | TRBV5-4 | CASSADRYTDTQYF | TGTGCCAGCAGCGCGGACAGGTACACAGATACGCAGTATTTT
many | TRBD2 | TRBJ2-1 | TRBV3-1 | CASRGGSRGGSYNEQFF | TGTGCCAGCAGAGGTGGCTCGCGGGGGGGCTCCTACAATGAGCAGTTCTTC
many | TRBD1 | TRBJ2-3 | TRBV13 | CASSTQGATSDTQYF | TGTGCCAGCAGCACTCAGGGGGCGACCTCAGATACGCAGTATTTT
NA | NA | TRBJ2-4 | TRBV7-2 | CASSFGQKNIQYF | TGTGCCAGCAGCTTCGGACAGAAAAACATTCAGTACTTC
once | NA | TRBJ1-1 | TRBV18 | CASSPPGGASGTEAFF | TGTGCCAGCTCACCACCAGGGGGGGCGTCGGGCACTGAAGCTTTCTTT
many | NA | TRBJ1-1 | TRBV6-2/TRBV6-3 | CASRDTTEAFF | TGTGCCAGCAGGGATACCACTGAAGCTTTCTTT
NA | NA | TRBJ1-1 | TRBV7-2 | CASSLQVSMNTEAFF | TGTGCCAGCAGCCTCCAGGTTTCGATGAACACTGAAGCTTTCTTT
many | NA | TRBJ2-3 | TRBV7-9 | CASRGVRMDTQYF | TGTGCCAGCAGGGGTGTTCGGATGGATACGCAGTATTTT
NA | NA | TRBJ2-2 | TRBV5-5 | CASSLAVGPSTGELFF | TGTGCCAGCAGCTTGGCCGTGGGACCAAGTACCGGGGAGCTGTTTTTT
many | TRBD2 | TRBJ2-7 | TRBV5-4 | CASSLSGGRDEQYF | TGTGCCAGCAGCTTGAGCGGGGGCCGGGACGAGCAGTACTTC
few | TRBD1 | TRBJ1-2 | TRBV4-1 | CASSQYPRTGNYGYTF | TGCGCCAGCAGCCAGTATCCTCGGACAGGGAACTATGGCTACACCTTC
many | NA | TRBJ2-5 | TRBV7-2 | CASSLSSLMRETQYF | TGTGCCAGCAGCTTAAGCAGCTTGATGCGGGAGACCCAGTACTTC
few | TRBD1 | TRBJ1-5 | TRBV10-3 | CAISVGTGGNQPQHF | TGTGCCATCAGTGTTGGGACAGGAGGCAATCAGCCCCAGCATTTT